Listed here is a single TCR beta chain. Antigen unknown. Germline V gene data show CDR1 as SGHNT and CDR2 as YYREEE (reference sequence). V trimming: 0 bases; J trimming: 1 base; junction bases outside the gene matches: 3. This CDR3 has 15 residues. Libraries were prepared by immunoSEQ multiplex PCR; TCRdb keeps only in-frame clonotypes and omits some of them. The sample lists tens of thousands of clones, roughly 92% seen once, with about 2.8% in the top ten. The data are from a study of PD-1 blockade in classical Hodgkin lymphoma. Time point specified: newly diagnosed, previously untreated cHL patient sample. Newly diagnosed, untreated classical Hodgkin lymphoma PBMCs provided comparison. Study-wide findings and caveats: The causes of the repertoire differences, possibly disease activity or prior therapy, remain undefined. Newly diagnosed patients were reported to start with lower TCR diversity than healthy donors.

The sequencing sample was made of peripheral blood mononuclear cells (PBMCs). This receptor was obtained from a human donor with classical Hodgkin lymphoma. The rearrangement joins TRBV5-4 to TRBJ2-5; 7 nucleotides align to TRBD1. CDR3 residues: CASSLEGTAQETQYF. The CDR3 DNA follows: TGTGCCAGCAGCTTGGAGGGGACAGCCCAAGAGACCCAGTACTTC.